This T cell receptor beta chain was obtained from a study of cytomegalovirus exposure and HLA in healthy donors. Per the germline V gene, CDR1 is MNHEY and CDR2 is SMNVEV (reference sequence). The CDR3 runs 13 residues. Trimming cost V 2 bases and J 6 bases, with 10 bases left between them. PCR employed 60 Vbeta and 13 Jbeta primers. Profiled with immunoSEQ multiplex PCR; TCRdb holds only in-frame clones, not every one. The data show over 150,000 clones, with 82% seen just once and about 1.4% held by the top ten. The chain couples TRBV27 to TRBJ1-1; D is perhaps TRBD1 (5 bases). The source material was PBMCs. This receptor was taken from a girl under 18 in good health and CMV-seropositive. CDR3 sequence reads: CASSLQGIAEAFF. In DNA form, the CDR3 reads TGTGCCAGCAGTTTACAGGGTATCGCTGAAGCTTTCTTT.